This TCR beta chain originates from a study of T-cell reconstitution after alpha-beta-depleted transplantation in children. Germline V CDR1 and CDR2: ENHRY, SYGVKD. The V end lost 3 bases, the J end lost 4 bases, and 9 bases lay between the germline ends. The CDR3 spans 13 residues. Unique molecular identifiers were used in preparing the TCRbeta library. TCRdb independently ran MiXCR on the PCR reads; one entry per CDR3 protein. The sample yields some 290,000 distinct CDR3 sequences, approximately 9.6% seen once. This clonotype was seen at least ten times. The sequences come from PBMCs from the stem cell graft donor, collected from the stem cell graft. The gene calls are TRBV10-3 and TRBJ2-5, with D possibly called TRBD1 or TRBD2 (6 bases each). The clonotype comes from a human donor who donated a stem cell graft to a child with SCID. CDR3: CAISDGGRETQYF. CDR3 nucleotide sequence: TGTGCCATCAGTGACGGGGGCAGAGAGACCCAGTACTTC.